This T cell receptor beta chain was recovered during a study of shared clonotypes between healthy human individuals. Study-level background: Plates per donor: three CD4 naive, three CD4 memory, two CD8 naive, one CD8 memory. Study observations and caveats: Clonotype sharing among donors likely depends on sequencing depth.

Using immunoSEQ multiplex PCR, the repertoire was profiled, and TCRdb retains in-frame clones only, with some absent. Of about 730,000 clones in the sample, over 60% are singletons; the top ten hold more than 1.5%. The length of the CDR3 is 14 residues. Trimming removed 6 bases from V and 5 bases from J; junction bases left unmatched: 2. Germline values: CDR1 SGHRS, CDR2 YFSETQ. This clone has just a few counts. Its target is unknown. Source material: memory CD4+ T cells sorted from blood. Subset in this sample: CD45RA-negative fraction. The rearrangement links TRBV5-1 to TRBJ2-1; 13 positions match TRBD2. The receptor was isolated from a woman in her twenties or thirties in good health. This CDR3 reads CASKTSGRDNEQFF. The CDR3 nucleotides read TGCGCCAGCAAAACTAGCGGGAGGGACAATGAGCAGTTCTTC. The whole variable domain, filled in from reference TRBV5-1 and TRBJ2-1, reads KAGVTQTPRYLIKTRGQQVTLSCSPISGHRSVSWYQQTPGQGLQFLFEYFSETQRNKGNFPGRFSGRQFSNSRSEMNVSTLELGDSALYLCASKTSGRDNEQFFGPGTRLTVL.